The following is a T cell receptor (beta chain) sequence with its context. The data derive from a study of CD8+ T cells in alopecia areata. CDR1 is MDHEN and CDR2 is SYDVKM in the germline V gene. The junction had 6 bases not matched to a gene; V was cut back by 6 bases and J by 2 bases. This CDR3 has 15 amino acids. Collection of lesional scalp punch biopsies and peripheral blood was performed in alopecia areata patients. Reverse transcribed after extraction, RNA yielded cDNA as the sequencing template. The protocol was immunoSEQ multiplex PCR, while the TCRdb copy is restricted to in-frame clones and leaves out a portion. The data hold 55,000 to 75,000 clones, with roughly 44% observed a single time.

This receptor was obtained from a human donor with alopecia areata. The chain uses TRBV28 and TRBJ2-3, with TRBD2 matching 9 bases. Sequenced here: CD8+ T cells sorted from blood, sampled at week 0. The CDR3 here is CASRGSGSFTDTQYF. CDR3 coding DNA: TGTGCCAGCAGGGGTAGCGGGAGTTTCACAGATACGCAGTATTTT.